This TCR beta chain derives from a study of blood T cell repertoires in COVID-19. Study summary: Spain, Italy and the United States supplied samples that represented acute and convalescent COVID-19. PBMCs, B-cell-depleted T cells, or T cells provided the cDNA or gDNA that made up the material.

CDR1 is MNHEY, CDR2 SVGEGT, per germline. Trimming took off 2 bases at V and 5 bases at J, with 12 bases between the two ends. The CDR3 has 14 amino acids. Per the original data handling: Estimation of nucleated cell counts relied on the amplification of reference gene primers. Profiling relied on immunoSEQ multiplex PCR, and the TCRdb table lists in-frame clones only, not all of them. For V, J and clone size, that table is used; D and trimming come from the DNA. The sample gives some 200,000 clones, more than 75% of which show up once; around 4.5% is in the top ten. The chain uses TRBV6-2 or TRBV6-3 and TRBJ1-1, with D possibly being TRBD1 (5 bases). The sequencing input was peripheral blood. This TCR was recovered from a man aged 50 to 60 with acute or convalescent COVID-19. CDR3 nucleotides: TGTGCCAGCAGTTACATTAAAAGGACAACTGAAGCTTTCTTT. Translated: CASSYIKRTTEAFF.